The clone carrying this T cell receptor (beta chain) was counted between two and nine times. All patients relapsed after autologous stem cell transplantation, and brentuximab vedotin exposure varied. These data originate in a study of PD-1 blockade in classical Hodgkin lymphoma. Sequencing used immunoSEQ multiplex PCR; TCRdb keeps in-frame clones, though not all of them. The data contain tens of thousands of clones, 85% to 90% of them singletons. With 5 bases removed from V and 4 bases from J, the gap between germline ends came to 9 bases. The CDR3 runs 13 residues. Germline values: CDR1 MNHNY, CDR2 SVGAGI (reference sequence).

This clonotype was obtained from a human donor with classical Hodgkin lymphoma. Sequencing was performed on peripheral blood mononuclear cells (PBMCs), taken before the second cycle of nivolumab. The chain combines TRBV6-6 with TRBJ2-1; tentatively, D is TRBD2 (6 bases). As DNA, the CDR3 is TGTGCCAGCAGTCGGGACTCGTACAATGAGCAGTTCTTC. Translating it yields CASSRDSYNEQFF.